Included here is one TCR beta chain sequence, with context. Looked up from germline, CDR1 is LGHNA and CDR2 is YSLEER. J was trimmed by 3 bases and V by 1 base; bases with no gene match: 5. The CDR3 has 15 amino acids. These data originate in a study of STAT5B mutations in CD4+ large granular lymphocyte leukemia. Libraries were prepared by immunoSEQ multiplex PCR; TCRdb keeps only in-frame clonotypes and omits some of them. This sample has thousands of clones, with roughly nine tenths found just once. V gene TRBV4-3 combines with J gene TRBJ2-7; 8 bases fit TRBD1. This receptor was taken from a woman between 70 and 85 years old with CD4+ T-cell large granular lymphocyte leukemia. Sample: PBMCs. The CDR3 loop is CASSQAGGSFYEQYF. CDR3 nucleotide sequence: TGCGCCAGCAGCCAAGCAGGGGGCAGTTTCTACGAGCAGTACTTC.